The entry below describes one T cell receptor (beta chain). Antigen unknown. The ends were cut back, 6 bases at V and 1 base at J, with 13 bases in the middle. Germline V lookup: CDR1 MNHNS, CDR2 SASEGT. This CDR3 has 15 amino acids. The data were obtained in a study of shared clonotypes between healthy human individuals. Study results and caveats: In contrast to clonotypes shared by all four donors, non-shared clonotypes had lower generation probabilities. Apart from blood, nothing was sampled; tissue repertoires likely differ. Generally, estimated richness proved larger in naive subsets than it did in memory subsets.

200 to 250 ng DNA, 25,000 to 30,000 T cell genomes, went into each sorted-subset replicate PCR. Sequencing used immunoSEQ multiplex PCR; TCRdb keeps in-frame clones, though not all of them. Here the sample spans 2 million to 2.5 million clones, more than 90% being singletons. The genes are TRBV6-1 and TRBJ1-3, with a tentative D call TRBD1 (6 bases). Input material: naive CD4+ T cells sorted from blood. This sample's subset: CD45RA+ positively selected. This sequence originates from a man between 18 and 29 years old in good health. The CDR3 sequence: CASSPEQGSGNTIYF. Here the CDR3 DNA reads TGTGCCAGCAGCCCTGAACAGGGTTCTGGAAACACCATATATTTT.